Below, one T cell receptor beta chain is given with its context. The antigen remains unidentified. Method: immunoSEQ multiplex PCR; TCRdb's copy keeps in-frame clones and lacks some. The sample includes more than 140,000 clones, roughly 88% of them seen just once. This sample is drawn from a study of T cell responses to AZD1222 COVID-19 vaccine. Study-wide results and caveats: Repertoires were obtained solely post-peak T cell response. Unmutated variant regions are reportedly targeted by nearly half of spike-specific TCRs. Baseline serology detected seropositivity in only six or seven AZD1222 recipients. Mapped onto spike, vaccine-associated CD4 TCRs spanned it and were dominant at 160-218 and 743-854.

Trimming removed 0 bases from V and 0 bases from J; junction bases left unmatched: 6. CDR3 length equals 16 residues. Germline V gene lookup returns CDR1 SGHRS and CDR2 YFSETQ. The source is an adult in good health. This chain connects TRBV5-1 to TRBJ2-7; 7 nucleotides align to TRBD1. The starting material was peripheral blood, obtained on day 0 of MenACWY control vaccination. The CDR3 loop reads CASSLGLGTASYEQYF. CDR3 DNA sequence: TGCGCCAGCAGCTTGGGTTTGGGGACAGCCTCCTACGAGCAGTACTTC.